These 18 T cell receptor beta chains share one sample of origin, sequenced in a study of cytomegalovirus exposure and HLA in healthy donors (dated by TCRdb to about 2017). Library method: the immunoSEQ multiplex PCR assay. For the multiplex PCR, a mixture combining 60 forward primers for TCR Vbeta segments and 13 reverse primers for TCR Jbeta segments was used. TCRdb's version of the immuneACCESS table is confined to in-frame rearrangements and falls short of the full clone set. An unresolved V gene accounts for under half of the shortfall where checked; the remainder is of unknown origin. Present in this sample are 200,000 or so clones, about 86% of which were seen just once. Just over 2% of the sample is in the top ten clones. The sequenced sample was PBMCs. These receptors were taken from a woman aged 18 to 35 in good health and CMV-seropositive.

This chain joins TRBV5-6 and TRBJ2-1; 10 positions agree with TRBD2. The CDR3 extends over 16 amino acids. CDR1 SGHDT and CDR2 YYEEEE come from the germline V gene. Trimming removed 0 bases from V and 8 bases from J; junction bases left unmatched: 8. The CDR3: CASSLARSGGAHEQFF. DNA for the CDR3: TGTGCCAGCAGCTTGGCGAGGAGCGGGGGGGCACATGAGCAGTTCTTC.

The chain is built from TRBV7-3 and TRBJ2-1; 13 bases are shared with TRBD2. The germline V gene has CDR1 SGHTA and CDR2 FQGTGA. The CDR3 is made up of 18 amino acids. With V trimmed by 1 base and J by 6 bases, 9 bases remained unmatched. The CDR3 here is CASSLIGGLAGQGNEQFF. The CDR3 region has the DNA TGTGCCAGCAGCTTAATCGGGGGACTAGCGGGGCAGGGCAATGAGCAGTTCTTC.

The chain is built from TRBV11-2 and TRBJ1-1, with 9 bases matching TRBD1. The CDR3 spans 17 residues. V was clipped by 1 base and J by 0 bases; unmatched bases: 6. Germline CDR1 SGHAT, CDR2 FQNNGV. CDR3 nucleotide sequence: TGTGCCAGCAGCTTAGCGGACAGGGGTCGGATGAACACTGAAGCTTTCTTT. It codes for CASSLADRGRMNTEAFF.

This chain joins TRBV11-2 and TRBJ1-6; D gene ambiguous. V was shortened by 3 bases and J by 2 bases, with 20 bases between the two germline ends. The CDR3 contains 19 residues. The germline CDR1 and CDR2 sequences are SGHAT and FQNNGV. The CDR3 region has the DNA TGTGCCAGCAGCTTGGCAGGCTTTCCACGCGCAACCTATAATTCACCCCTCCACTTT. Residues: CASSLAGFPRATYNSPLHF.

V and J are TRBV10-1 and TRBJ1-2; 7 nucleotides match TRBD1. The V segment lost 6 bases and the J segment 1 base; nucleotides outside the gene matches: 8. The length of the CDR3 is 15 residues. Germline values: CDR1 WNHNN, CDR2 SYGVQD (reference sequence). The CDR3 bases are TGCGCCAGCAGCCCCGGGACAGAGATTAACTATGGCTACACCTTC. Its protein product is CASSPGTEINYGYTF.

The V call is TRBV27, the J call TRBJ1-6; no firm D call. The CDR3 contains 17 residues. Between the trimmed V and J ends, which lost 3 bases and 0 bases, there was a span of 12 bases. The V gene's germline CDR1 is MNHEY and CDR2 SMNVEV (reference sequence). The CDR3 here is CASSFSSYVSYNSPLHF. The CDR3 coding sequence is TGTGCCAGCAGTTTCAGTTCGTACGTCTCCTATAATTCACCCCTCCACTTT.

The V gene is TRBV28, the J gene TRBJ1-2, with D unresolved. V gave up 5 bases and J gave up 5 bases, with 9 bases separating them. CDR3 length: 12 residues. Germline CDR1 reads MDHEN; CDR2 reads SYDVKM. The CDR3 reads CASSGDGYGYTF. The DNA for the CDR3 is TGTGCCAGCAGTGGAGATGGTTATGGCTACACCTTC.

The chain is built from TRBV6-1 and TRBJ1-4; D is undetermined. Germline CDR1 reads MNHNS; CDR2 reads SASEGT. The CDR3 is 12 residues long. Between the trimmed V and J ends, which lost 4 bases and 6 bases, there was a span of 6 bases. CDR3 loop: CASSGPDEKLFF. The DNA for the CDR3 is TGTGCCAGCAGTGGCCCAGATGAAAAACTGTTTTTT.

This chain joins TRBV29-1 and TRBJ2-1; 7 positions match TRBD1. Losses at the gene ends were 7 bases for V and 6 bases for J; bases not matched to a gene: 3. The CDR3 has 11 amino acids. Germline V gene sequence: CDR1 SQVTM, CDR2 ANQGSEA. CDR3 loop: CSARQGNEQFF. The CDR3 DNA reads TGCAGCGCCCGACAGGGCAATGAGCAGTTCTTC.

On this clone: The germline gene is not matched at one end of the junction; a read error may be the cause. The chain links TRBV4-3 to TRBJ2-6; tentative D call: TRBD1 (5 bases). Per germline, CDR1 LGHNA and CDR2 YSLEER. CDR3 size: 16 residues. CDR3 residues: CASSQDAGSGANGLTF. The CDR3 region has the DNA TGCGCCAGCAGCCAAGATGCAGGCTCTGGGGCCAACGGCCTGACTTTC.

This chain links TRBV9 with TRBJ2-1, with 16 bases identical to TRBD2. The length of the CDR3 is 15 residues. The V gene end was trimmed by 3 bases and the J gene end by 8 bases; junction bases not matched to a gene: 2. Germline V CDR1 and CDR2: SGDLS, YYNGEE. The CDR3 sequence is CASSDGTSGGDEQFF. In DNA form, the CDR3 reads TGTGCCAGCAGCGACGGGACTAGCGGGGGGGATGAGCAGTTCTTC.

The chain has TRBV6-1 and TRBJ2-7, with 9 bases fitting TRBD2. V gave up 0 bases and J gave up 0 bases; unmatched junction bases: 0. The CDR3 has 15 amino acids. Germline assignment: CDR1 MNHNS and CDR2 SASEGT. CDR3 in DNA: TGTGCCAGCAGTGAAGCTAGCGGGGGCTCCTACGAGCAGTACTTC. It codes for CASSEASGGSYEQYF.

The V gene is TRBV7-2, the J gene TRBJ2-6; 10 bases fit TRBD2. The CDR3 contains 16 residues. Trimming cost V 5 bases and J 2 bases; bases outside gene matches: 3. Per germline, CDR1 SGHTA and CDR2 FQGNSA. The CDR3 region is CASSPLAGTGANVLTF. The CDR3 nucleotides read TGTGCCAGCAGCCCACTAGCGGGGACTGGGGCCAACGTCCTGACTTTC.

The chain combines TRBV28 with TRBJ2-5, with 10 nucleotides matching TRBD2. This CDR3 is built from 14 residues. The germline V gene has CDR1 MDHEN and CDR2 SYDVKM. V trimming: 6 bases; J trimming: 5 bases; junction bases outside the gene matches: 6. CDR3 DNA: TGTGCCAGCAGAGAGCGGGGGGGCCGGGAGACCCAGTACTTC. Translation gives CASRERGGRETQYF.

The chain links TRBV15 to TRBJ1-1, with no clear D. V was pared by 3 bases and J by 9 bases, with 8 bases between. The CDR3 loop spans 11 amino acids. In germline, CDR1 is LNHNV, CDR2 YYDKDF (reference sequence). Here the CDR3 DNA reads TGTGCCACCAGCAGTTATAGTCAAGCTTTCTTT. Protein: CATSSYSQAFF.

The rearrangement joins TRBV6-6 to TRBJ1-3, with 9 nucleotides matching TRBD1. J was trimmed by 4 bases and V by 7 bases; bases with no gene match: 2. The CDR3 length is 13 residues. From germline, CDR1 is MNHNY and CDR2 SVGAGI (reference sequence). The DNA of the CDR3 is TGTGCCAGCAAGGACAGGGGAGGAAACACCATATATTTT. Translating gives CASKDRGGNTIYF.

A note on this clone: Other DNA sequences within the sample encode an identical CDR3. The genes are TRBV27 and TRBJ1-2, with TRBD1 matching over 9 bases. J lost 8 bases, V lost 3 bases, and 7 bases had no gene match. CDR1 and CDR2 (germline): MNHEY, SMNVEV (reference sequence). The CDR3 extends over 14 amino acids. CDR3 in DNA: TGTGCCAGCAGTTTGTCGGGACAGGGAAAGGGCTACACCTTC. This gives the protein CASSLSGQGKGYTF.

For the CDR3, the DNA is TGTGCCAGCACCAAGGGGGGGCAGGTGGAGGAAAAACTGTTTTTT. This encodes CASTKGGQVEEKLFF. This rearrangement joins TRBV6-6 to TRBJ1-4; D possibly corresponds to TRBD1 (6 bases). This CDR3 comprises 15 residues. V dropped 7 bases and J dropped 8 bases, with 20 bases sitting between them. Germline CDR1 reads MNHNY; CDR2 reads SVGAGI (reference sequence).